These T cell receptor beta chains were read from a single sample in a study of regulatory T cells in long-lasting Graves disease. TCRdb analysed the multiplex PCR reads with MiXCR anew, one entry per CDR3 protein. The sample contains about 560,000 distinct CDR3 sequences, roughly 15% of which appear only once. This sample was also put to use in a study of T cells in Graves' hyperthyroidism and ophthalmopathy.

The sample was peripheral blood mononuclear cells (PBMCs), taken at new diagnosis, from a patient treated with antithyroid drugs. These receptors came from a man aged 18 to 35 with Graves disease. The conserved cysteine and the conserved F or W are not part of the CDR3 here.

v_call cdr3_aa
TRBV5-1 ASSLIAGGRINEQF
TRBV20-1 SARVVQETQY
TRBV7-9 ASSLLGLAGEKGQF
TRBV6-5 ASSYGQGGYSNQPQH
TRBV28 ASSSLTGNTEAF
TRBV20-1 SARPGQVAGEQY
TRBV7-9 ASSLDPLLSGELF
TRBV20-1 SARDAEYASSYNEQF
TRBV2 ASLLKPRWGSSTGLDTTREQF
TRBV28 ASSFVPYGYT
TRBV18 ASSPKTQTTNEKLF